This TCR beta chain was captured in a study of CD8 T cells in ankylosing spondylitis. CDR1 is SGHAT, CDR2 FQNNGV, per germline. V dropped 6 bases and J dropped 7; count of bases not matched to a gene: 12. The CDR3 consists of 16 residues. Comment on this clonotype: Antigen specificity is unknown.

A quantitative 5'-RACE method, one with molecular barcodes, was used to make TCR beta libraries. Each CDR3 protein is one row after TCRdb ran MiXCR on the 5' RACE reads. The sample yields over 400,000 distinct CDR3 sequences, roughly 26% seen once. Study-wide findings and caveats: Several highly homologous variants made up a TCR beta motif that seemed to typify ankylosing spondylitis blood.

This receptor was obtained from a male donor with ankylosing spondylitis. The chain has TRBV11-2 and TRBJ2-2, with 9 bases that match TRBD1. Specimen: blood, either unsorted or a sorted T cell fraction (not recorded which). Here the CDR3 DNA reads TGTGCCAGCAGAAAACCCGGGACAGGGAACGGCGGGGAGCTGTTTTTT. This gives the protein CASRKPGTGNGGELFF.